This passage covers 23 T cell receptor beta chains from one sample sequenced in a study of blood T cell repertoires in COVID-19. TCRdb keeps only in-frame clones here, not all; method: immunoSEQ multiplex PCR. The sample lists roughly 130,000 clones, about nine tenths occurring once. The sequenced material came from peripheral blood. Receptors were obtained from a man over 45 with active COVID-19.

This clone showed up just once. Other DNA sequences in this sample translate to the same CDR3. This chain joins TRBV5-1 and TRBJ2-3, with 10 bases aligning to TRBD2. Germline CDR1 and CDR2: SGHRS and YFSETQ. V trimming: 0 bases; J trimming: 1 base; junction bases outside the gene matches: 2. CDR3 length equals 16 residues. This CDR3 reads CASSLGGTSGTDTQYF. Written as DNA, the CDR3 is TGCGCCAGCAGCTTGGGTGGGACTAGCGGCACAGATACGCAGTATTTT.

The V and J genes are TRBV5-1 and TRBJ2-5; TRBD2 agrees at 8 bases. The CDR3 consists of 14 residues. V lost 0 bases to trimming and J lost 3 bases; unmatched junction nucleotides: 1. Germline loops: CDR1 SGHRS, CDR2 YFSETQ. The CDR3 reads CASSLAAGEETQYF. The CDR3 DNA reads as TGCGCCAGCAGCTTGGCAGCGGGGGAAGAGACCCAGTACTTC.

The chain is built from TRBV3-1 (or the pseudogene TRBV3-2) and TRBJ1-2; 12 nucleotides align to TRBD1. Germline assignment: CDR1 LGHDT and CDR2 YNNKEL (reference sequence). V lost 4 bases to trimming and J lost 14 bases; unmatched junction nucleotides: 8. The CDR3 sequence is 13 residues long. This CDR3 is CASSPGTGGSTTF. CDR3 DNA: TGTGCCAGCAGCCCCGGGACAGGGGGCTCTACGACCTTC.

The rearrangement joins TRBV18 to TRBJ1-5, with 7 bases aligning to TRBD1. From germline, CDR1 is KGHSH and CDR2 LQKENI. This CDR3 is 16 amino acids long. J lost 2 bases, V lost 1 base, and 5 bases had no gene match. CDR3 sequence reads: CASSPQGAAGNQPQHF. The DNA of the CDR3 is TGTGCCAGCTCACCACAGGGGGCAGCTGGCAATCAGCCCCAGCATTTT.

The genes are TRBV27 and TRBJ1-2; 9 nucleotides line up with TRBD1. The CDR3 has 14 amino acids. Unmatched junction bases numbered 5, after V lost 6 bases and J lost 3 bases. Germline V gene lookup returns CDR1 MNHEY and CDR2 SMNVEV (reference sequence). The CDR3 nucleotides read TGTGCCAGCAGAAGGACAGGGGTGGACTATGGCTACACCTTC. Residues: CASRRTGVDYGYTF.

This rearrangement joins TRBV5-6 to TRBJ2-7, with 7 bases fitting TRBD1. V trimming: 5 bases; J trimming: 5 bases; junction bases outside the gene matches: 10. The CDR3 is made up of 14 amino acids. Germline-derived CDR1 and CDR2 are SGHDT and YYEEEE. The CDR3 DNA reads TGTGCCAGCAGACAAGAGACAGGGTTTCACGAGCAGTACTTC. Its protein product is CASRQETGFHEQYF.

This clone appeared a few times. V is TRBV19 and J is TRBJ2-4; TRBD2 aligns across 10 bases. Losses at the gene ends were 3 bases for V and 0 bases for J; bases not matched to a gene: 11. The CDR3 covers 19 residues. CDR1 LNHDA and CDR2 SQIVND come from the germline V gene (reference sequence). CDR3 in DNA: TGTGCCAGTAGTATTGGGACTAGCGTCCTAGGGGGAGCCAAAAACATTCAGTACTTC. The encoded protein is CASSIGTSVLGGAKNIQYF.

This clone appeared a few times. V gene TRBV9 combines with J gene TRBJ2-5; D is ambiguous. The CDR3 extends over 14 amino acids. Per germline, CDR1 SGDLS and CDR2 YYNGEE. V lost 0 bases and J 0 bases, leaving 6 bases between the germline ends. The DNA for the CDR3 is TGTGCCAGCAGCGTAGGACAATACCAAGAGACCCAGTACTTC. Translating it yields CASSVGQYQETQYF.

This clone was recorded once. The chain carries TRBV7-2 and TRBJ2-5; 15 nucleotides agree with TRBD2. Germline V gene lookup returns CDR1 SGHTA and CDR2 FQGNSA. This CDR3 has 18 residues. V was pared by 4 bases and J by 4 bases, with 10 bases of the junction left unmatched. DNA of the CDR3: TGTGCCAGCAGCTCCCCGGGACTAGCGGGAGGTTGTGTAGAGACCCAGTACTTC. Its translation is CASSSPGLAGGCVETQYF.

The chain recombines TRBV14 with TRBJ2-4; D is perhaps TRBD2 (5 bases). The CDR3 loop spans 14 amino acids. The V and J ends lost 6 bases and 8 bases respectively, with 17 bases between them. CDR1 and CDR2 from the germline V gene are SGHDN and FVKESK. As DNA, the CDR3 is TGTGCCAGCAGAGCCTCTCTGGCGGGCGACATTCAGTACTTC. Its protein is CASRASLAGDIQYF. Combining the CDR3 with reference TRBV14 and TRBJ2-4 gives the whole variable domain EAGVTQFPSHSVIEKGQTVTLRCDPISGHDNLYWYRRVMGKEIKFLLHFVKESKQDESGMPNNRFLAERTGGTYSTLKVQPAELEDSGVYFCASRASLAGDIQYFGAGTRLSVL.

This chain joins TRBV27 and TRBJ2-1, with TRBD1 identical over 7 bases. Germline lookup yields CDR1 MNHEY and CDR2 SMNVEV (reference sequence). J lost 3 bases, V lost 4 bases, and 3 bases had no gene match. The CDR3 is 14 residues long. CDR3 DNA sequence: TGTGCCAGCAGTTGGGGACAGATCTACAATGAGCAGTTCTTC. Translation gives CASSWGQIYNEQFF.

In the case of this clone: Within the sample, other DNA sequences also encode this same CDR3. The J gene is TRBJ1-2, the V gene TRBV4-1; 8 nucleotides line up with TRBD1. The CDR3 is 14 amino acids. Germline lookup yields CDR1 MGHRA and CDR2 YSYEKL. Germline trimming cut 4 bases from V and 2 bases from J; bases unmatched to any gene: 3. As DNA, the CDR3 is TGCGCCAGCAGCCCAGGACAGGGCAACTATGGCTACACCTTC. Amino acids: CASSPGQGNYGYTF.

The chain couples TRBV11-1 to TRBJ1-3, with 7 bases identical to TRBD1. Unmatched junction bases numbered 7, after V lost 3 bases and J lost 5 bases. The CDR3 runs 15 residues. CDR1 and CDR2 (germline): SGHAT, FQDESV (reference sequence). Here the CDR3 reads CASSFQAGGRNTIYF. CDR3 DNA: TGTGCCAGCAGCTTCCAGGCAGGGGGAAGAAACACCATATATTTT. Drawing the rest from reference TRBV11-1 and TRBJ1-3, the complete variable domain is EAEVAQSPRYKITEKSQAVAFWCDPISGHATLYWYRQILGQGPELLVQFQDESVVDDSQLPKDRFSAERLKGVDSTLKIQPAELGDSAMYLCASSFQAGGRNTIYFGEGSWLTVV.

The chain joins TRBV18 to TRBJ1-1; TRBD1 matches 10 bases. The germline CDR1 and CDR2 sequences are KGHSH and LQKENI. Losses at the gene ends were 3 bases for V and 4 bases for J; bases not matched to a gene: 5. The length of the CDR3 is 15 residues. CDR3 region: CASSPDRGQGTEAFF. The CDR3 region has the DNA TGTGCCAGCTCACCCGACAGGGGGCAGGGCACTGAAGCTTTCTTT.

This chain connects TRBV3-1 (or the pseudogene TRBV3-2) to TRBJ1-6, with a possible D match to TRBD1 (5 bases). CDR1 is LGHDT and CDR2 is YNNKEL in the germline V gene (reference sequence). The V end was cut by 4 bases, the J end by 7 bases, with 17 bases between. The CDR3 sequence is 16 residues long. CDR3 DNA sequence: TGTGCCAGCAGCCCACACGCGGGACGGCGAAATTCACCCCTCCACTTT. It specifies CASSPHAGRRNSPLHF.

The chain has TRBV10-3 and TRBJ1-2; no definite D call. The ends were cut back, 2 bases at V and 7 bases at J, with 14 bases in the middle. The CDR3 is 14 amino acids. Germline assignment: CDR1 ENHRY and CDR2 SYGVKD. CDR3 DNA: TGTGCCATCAGTGAGGCTGACACCCGTTCTGGCTACACCTTC. It translates to CAISEADTRSGYTF.

This chain joins TRBV24-1 and TRBJ1-5, with 8 positions matching TRBD1. The CDR3 has 14 amino acids. With V trimmed by 5 bases and J by 9 bases, 8 bases remained unmatched. From germline, CDR1 is KGHDR and CDR2 SFDVKD. The CDR3 region is CATSAGTGPRPQHF. The DNA for the CDR3 is TGTGCCACCAGTGCCGGGACAGGCCCTCGGCCCCAGCATTTT.

This chain's CDR3 is CASSLSPTRTTNEKLFF. CDR3 DNA: TGTGCCAGCAGTTTATCCCCTACCAGGACAACTAATGAAAAACTGTTTTTT. The V gene is TRBV27, the J gene TRBJ1-4; no clear D gene. V was trimmed by 0 bases and J by 0 bases, leaving 11 bases between them. CDR1 MNHEY and CDR2 SMNVEV come from the germline V gene (reference sequence). This CDR3 comprises 17 residues. The entire variable domain, with the rest obtained from reference TRBV27 and TRBJ1-4, is as follows: EAQVTQNPRYLITVTGKKLTVTCSQNMNHEYMSWYRQDPGLGLRQIYYSMNVEVTDKGDVPEGYKVSRKEKRNFPLILESPSPNQTSLYFCASSLSPTRTTNEKLFFGSGTQLSVL.

Written as DNA, the CDR3 is TGCGCCAGCAGTGAGTGGGCAGGGTGGGCTGAAGCTTTCTTT. As protein: CASSEWAGWAEAFF. This chain links TRBV10-2 with TRBJ1-1; a possible D gene is TRBD1 (5 bases). With 1 base removed from V and 6 bases from J, the gap between germline ends came to 12 bases. The CDR3 totals 14 residues. Per the germline V gene, CDR1 is WSHSY and CDR2 is SAAADI.

This sequence joins TRBV29-1 and TRBJ1-1; a possible D gene is TRBD1 (5 bases). Trimming pared 1 base from V and 4 bases from J, leaving 13 bases between. Germline V gives CDR1 SQVTM, CDR2 ANQGSEA. This CDR3 contains 14 residues. DNA for the CDR3: TGCAGCGTTGAAGTCGATAGGGGAGGCACTGAAGCTTTCTTT. It specifies CSVEVDRGGTEAFF.

CDR3 in DNA: TGCGCCAGCAGCTCAGGACTAGCGGGACGCCCTGTCTACAATGAGCAGTTCTTC. As protein: CASSSGLAGRPVYNEQFF. The rearrangement joins TRBV5-1 to TRBJ2-1; 12 nucleotides agree with TRBD2. J was trimmed by 3 bases and V by 3 bases; bases with no gene match: 10. Germline V CDR1 and CDR2: SGHRS, YFSETQ. The CDR3 extends over 18 amino acids.

V is TRBV12-3 or TRBV12-4 and J is TRBJ2-3; D is undetermined. V was pared by 7 bases and J by 4 bases, with 12 bases between. The CDR3 length is 13 residues. The CDR3 here is CASTGLVADTQYF. The CDR3 nucleotides read TGTGCCAGCACTGGGCTGGTTGCAGATACGCAGTATTTT.

The chain couples TRBV2 to TRBJ1-5; TRBD1 is a possible D gene (5 bases). Trimming left V 7 bases short and J 5 bases short, with 18 bases between. Germline CDR1 reads SNHLY; CDR2 reads FYNNEI. The length of the CDR3 is 15 residues. The CDR3 DNA follows: TGTGCCAGCACCCTCTGGACCGGGGGGGATCAGCCCCAGCATTTT. Encoded protein: CASTLWTGGDQPQHF.